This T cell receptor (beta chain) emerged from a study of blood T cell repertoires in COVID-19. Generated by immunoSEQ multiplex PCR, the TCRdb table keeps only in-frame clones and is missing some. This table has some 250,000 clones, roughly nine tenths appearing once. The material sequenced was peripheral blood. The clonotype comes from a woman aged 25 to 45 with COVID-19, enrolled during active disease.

This CDR3 is CASSLTSGGLYEQFF. The CDR3 DNA reads TGTGCCAGCAGCTTGACTAGCGGGGGTCTTTATGAGCAGTTCTTC. The chain joins TRBV5-8 to TRBJ2-1, with 11 bases that match TRBD2. Germline V gene lookup returns CDR1 SGHTS and CDR2 YDEGEE. V was pared by 1 base and J by 8 bases, with 5 bases of the junction left unmatched. There are 15 residues in the CDR3. The variable domain in full, completed from reference TRBV5-8 and TRBJ2-1, reads EAGVTQSPTHLIKTRGQQATLRCSPISGHTSVYWYQQALGLGLQFLLWYDEGEERNRGNFPPRFSGRQFPNYSSELNVNALELEDSALYLCASSLTSGGLYEQFFGPGTRLTVL.